This TCR beta chain was retrieved from a study of control samples from healthy donors and cancer patients. Trimming stripped 4 bases from V and 10 bases from J, with 10 bases between. The CDR3 covers 11 residues. Germline V gene lookup returns CDR1 SGHTA and CDR2 FQGNSA. The repertoire was sequenced with immunoSEQ multiplex PCR; TCRdb's copy has only in-frame clones and lacks some. The sample lists fewer than 95,000 clones; over 65% were seen once. This rearrangement joins TRBV7-2 to TRBJ1-1; D unresolved. The sequenced sample consisted of blood. This clonotype was obtained from a woman aged 40 to 50 in good health. Here the CDR3 DNA reads TGTGCCAGCAGCTCTAATCGGAGAGCTTTCTTT. Translating it yields CASSSNRRAFF.